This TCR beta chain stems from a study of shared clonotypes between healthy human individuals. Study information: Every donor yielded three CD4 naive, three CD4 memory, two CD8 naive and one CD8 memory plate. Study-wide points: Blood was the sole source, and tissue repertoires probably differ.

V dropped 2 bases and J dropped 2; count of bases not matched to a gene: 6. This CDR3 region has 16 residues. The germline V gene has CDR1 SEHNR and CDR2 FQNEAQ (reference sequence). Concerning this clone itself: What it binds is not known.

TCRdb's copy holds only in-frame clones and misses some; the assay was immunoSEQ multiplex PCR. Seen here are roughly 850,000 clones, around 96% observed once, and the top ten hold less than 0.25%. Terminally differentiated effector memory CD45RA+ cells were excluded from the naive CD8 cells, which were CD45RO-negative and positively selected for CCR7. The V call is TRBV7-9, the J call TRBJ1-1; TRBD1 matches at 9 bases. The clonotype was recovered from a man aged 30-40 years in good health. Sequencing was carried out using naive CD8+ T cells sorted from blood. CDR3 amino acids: CASSLSWDRANTEAFF. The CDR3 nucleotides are TGTGCCAGCAGCTTATCCTGGGACAGGGCTAACACTGAAGCTTTCTTT. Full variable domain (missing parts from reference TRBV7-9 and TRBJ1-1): DTGVSQNPRHKITKRGQNVTFRCDPISEHNRLYWYRQTLGQGPEFLTYFQNEAQLEKSRLLSDRFSAERPKGSFSTLEIQRTEQGDSAMYLCASSLSWDRANTEAFFGQGTRLTVV.